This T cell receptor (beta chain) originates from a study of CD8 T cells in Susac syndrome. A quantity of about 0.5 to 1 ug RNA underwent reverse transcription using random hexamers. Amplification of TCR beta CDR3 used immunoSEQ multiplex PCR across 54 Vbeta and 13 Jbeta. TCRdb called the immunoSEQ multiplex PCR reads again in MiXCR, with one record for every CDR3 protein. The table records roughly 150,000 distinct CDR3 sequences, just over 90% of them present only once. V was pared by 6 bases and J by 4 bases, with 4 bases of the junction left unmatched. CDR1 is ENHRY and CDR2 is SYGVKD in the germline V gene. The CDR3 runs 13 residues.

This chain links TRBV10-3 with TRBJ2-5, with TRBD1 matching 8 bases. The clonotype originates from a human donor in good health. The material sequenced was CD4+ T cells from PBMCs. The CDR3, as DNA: TGTGCCATCAGAGGAACAGGGGGAGAGACCCAGTACTTC. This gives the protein CAIRGTGGETQYF.